This T cell receptor (beta chain) was recorded in a study of identical twins. This clonotype was counted a single time. With a much larger clone just one base away, this may be a read error. Trimming shortened V by 4 bases and J by 0 bases, and 7 bases separated the two germline ends. The CDR3 consists of 13 residues. TCRdb recomputed calls from the 5' RACE reads with MiXCR, one row per CDR3 protein. Of roughly 770,000 distinct CDR3 sequences in the sample, roughly 18% were seen once. A further study also used this sample, focusing on T cells expressing NK-cell markers.

The source is a woman aged 18-29 years in good health. The chain couples TRBV12-3 or TRBV12-4 to TRBJ2-7, with D uncertain. Sequences were obtained from PBMCs. CDR3 DNA sequence: TGTGCCAGCAGTTGGTGGTTCTCCTACGAGCAGTACTTC. Translation gives CASSWWFSYEQYF.